The clone carrying this T cell receptor (beta chain) has only a few counts. Its antigen is undetermined. The CDR3 contains 15 residues. V was pared by 2 bases and J by 3 bases, with 2 bases of the junction left unmatched. In germline, CDR1 is SGDLS, CDR2 YYNGEE. The data were taken from a study of beta chain features in type 1 diabetes. Of the isolated RNA, all was reverse transcribed, and so the sequenced material was expressed TCRB transcripts. TCRdb keeps only in-frame clones here, not all; method: immunoSEQ multiplex PCR. This table has hundreds of thousands of clones, 14% appearing once. General observations from the study: Sequencing used cDNA, and cells with high TCR expression could therefore be over-represented. Within each of all four CD4+ subsets, Type 1 diabetes patients had TCRB CDR3s that were moderately but significantly shorter. The similarity of naive, central memory and Treg TCRB repertoires appeared greater among patients than among healthy donors.

The chain carries TRBV9 and TRBJ2-3, with TRBD2 matching 11 bases. This TCR was recovered from a man aged 30-40 years in good health. Sequencing was carried out using naive CD4+ T cells from blood. The CDR3 DNA reads TGTGCCAGCAGCGTCCTAGCGGGAGGAACAGATACGCAGTATTTT. This encodes CASSVLAGGTDTQYF. Looking up the rest from reference TRBV9 and TRBJ2-3 gives the full variable domain: DSGVTQTPKHLITATGQRVTLRCSPRSGDLSVYWYQQSLDQGLQFLIQYYNGEERAKGNILERFSAQQFPDLHSELNLSSLELGDSALYFCASSVLAGGTDTQYFGPGTRLTVL.